This is a list of T cell receptor beta chains from one sample in a study of memory CD4+ T cells and cytomegalovirus serostatus. Sequenced by immunoSEQ multiplex PCR; TCRdb stores in-frame clones only, minus some. The data contain over 40,000 clones, 70% to 75% of them singletons. Source material: memory CD4+ T cells from blood. These receptors all stem from an adult in good health and CMV-seropositive. CDR3s include the opening cysteine and the closing phenylalanine or tryptophan. Each record gives: D gene, clone size, V gene, J gene, CDR3 protein, CDR3 DNA. D genes are given only for firm matches. Rows give clone size only sometimes, using once, few, many, or a class for an expanded clone.

d_call: NA; clone_size: NA; v_call: TRBV5-5; j_call: TRBJ1-3; cdr3_aa: CASSMIGAGNTIYF; cdr3_nt: TGTGCCAGCTCTATGATCGGAGCTGGAAACACCATATATTTT
d_call: NA; clone_size: NA; v_call: TRBV21-1; j_call: TRBJ1-4; cdr3_aa: CAPRAGEHSGEKLFF; cdr3_nt: TGTGCCCCTCGGGCAGGGGAGCATTCAGGTGAAAAACTGTTTTTT
d_call: NA; clone_size: NA; v_call: TRBV14; j_call: TRBJ1-2; cdr3_aa: CASSQSTNYGYTF; cdr3_nt: TGTGCCAGCAGCCAGAGCACAAACTATGGCTACACCTTC
d_call: NA; clone_size: NA; v_call: TRBV2; j_call: TRBJ2-3; cdr3_aa: CASFYIRTDTQYF; cdr3_nt: TGTGCCTCTTTTTACATACGCACAGATACGCAGTATTTT
d_call: NA; clone_size: NA; v_call: TRBV28; j_call: TRBJ2-3; cdr3_aa: CASTVWISGGDTQYF; cdr3_nt: TGTGCCAGCACCGTCTGGATTTCAGGGGGGGATACGCAGTATTTT
d_call: TRBD1; clone_size: NA; v_call: TRBV18; j_call: TRBJ1-4; cdr3_aa: CASSQDRGGSEKLFF; cdr3_nt: TGTGCCAGCTCCCAAGACAGGGGCGGGAGTGAAAAACTGTTTTTT
d_call: NA; clone_size: NA; v_call: TRBV19; j_call: TRBJ1-5; cdr3_aa: CASSFSERGAQHF; cdr3_nt: TGTGCCAGTAGTTTTAGCGAGCGAGGGGCCCAGCATTTT
d_call: TRBD1; clone_size: NA; v_call: TRBV23-1; j_call: TRBJ1-6; cdr3_aa: CASSDSGTAFDNSPLHF; cdr3_nt: TGCGCCAGCAGCGACTCCGGGACAGCATTTGACAATTCACCCCTCCACTTT
d_call: NA; clone_size: NA; v_call: TRBV4-2; j_call: TRBJ2-2; cdr3_aa: CASSQVGRGEAGELFF; cdr3_nt: TGTGCCAGCAGCCAAGTGGGGAGAGGGGAGGCCGGGGAGCTGTTTTTT
d_call: NA; clone_size: NA; v_call: TRBV7-2; j_call: TRBJ2-1; cdr3_aa: CASSLVVAQYNEQFF; cdr3_nt: TGTGCCAGCAGCTTAGTTGTGGCCCAATACAATGAGCAGTTCTTC
d_call: NA; clone_size: few; v_call: TRBV7-9; j_call: TRBJ1-3; cdr3_aa: CASSLGDPSGNTIYF; cdr3_nt: TGTGCCAGCAGCTTAGGGGACCCCTCTGGAAACACCATATATTTT
d_call: NA; clone_size: once; v_call: TRBV19; j_call: TRBJ1-4; cdr3_aa: CASRSAGAINEKLFF; cdr3_nt: TGTGCCAGTCGATCCGCAGGGGCCATTAATGAAAAACTGTTTTTT
d_call: NA; clone_size: NA; v_call: TRBV2; j_call: TRBJ2-7; cdr3_aa: CASKRTSDSYEQYF; cdr3_nt: TGTGCCAGCAAGAGGACATCTGACTCCTACGAGCAGTACTTC
d_call: NA; clone_size: once; v_call: TRBV2; j_call: TRBJ2-6; cdr3_aa: CASSPTGANVLTF; cdr3_nt: TGTGCCAGCAGCCCGACTGGGGCCAACGTCCTGACTTTC
d_call: NA; clone_size: once; v_call: TRBV9; j_call: TRBJ2-2; cdr3_aa: CASSVDLGELFF; cdr3_nt: TGTGCCAGCAGCGTAGACCTCGGGGAGCTGTTTTTT
d_call: NA; clone_size: NA; v_call: TRBV6-4; j_call: TRBJ1-2; cdr3_aa: CASSDSGQFGYTF; cdr3_nt: TGTGCCAGCAGTGACTCTGGACAGTTTGGCTACACCTTC
d_call: NA; clone_size: NA; v_call: TRBV7-2; j_call: TRBJ1-1; cdr3_aa: CASSLRGGATEAFF; cdr3_nt: TGTGCCAGCAGCTTAAGGGGGGGTGCGACTGAAGCTTTCTTT
d_call: NA; clone_size: once; v_call: TRBV5-1; j_call: TRBJ1-1; cdr3_aa: CASSLQGFGMNTEAFF; cdr3_nt: TGCGCCAGCAGCCTACAGGGTTTTGGCATGAACACTGAAGCTTTCTTT
d_call: NA; clone_size: once; v_call: TRBV11-2; j_call: TRBJ2-7; cdr3_aa: CASSLEWDGEQYF; cdr3_nt: TGTGCCAGCAGCTTAGAATGGGACGGGGAGCAGTACTTC
d_call: TRBD2; clone_size: NA; v_call: TRBV7-6; j_call: TRBJ2-7; cdr3_aa: CASSLEPGLAGVDYEQYF; cdr3_nt: TGTGCCAGCAGCTTGGAACCGGGACTAGCGGGGGTGGACTACGAGCAGTACTTC
d_call: TRBD2; clone_size: NA; v_call: TRBV7-2; j_call: TRBJ2-5; cdr3_aa: CASSLSSGGRETQYF; cdr3_nt: TGTGCCAGCAGCCTCAGTAGCGGGGGAAGAGAGACCCAGTACTTC
d_call: NA; clone_size: NA; v_call: TRBV10-3; j_call: TRBJ1-1; cdr3_aa: CAISDDTLLEAFF; cdr3_nt: TGTGCCATCAGTGACGACACGCTCCTGGAAGCTTTCTTT